Below are 27 T cell receptor beta chains sequenced from a single sample in a study of cytotoxic CD8 clonotypes in ibrutinib-treated CLL. Some clones are missing from TCRdb's copy, which holds only in-frame ones; the method was immunoSEQ multiplex PCR. The sample has approximately 80,000 clones, just over 85% seen once; the top ten hold 5.4%. This specimen was PBMCs, taken before ibrutinib treatment. The receptor set was obtained from a human donor with chronic lymphocytic leukemia.

The chain carries TRBV7-9 and TRBJ2-7, with 11 bases that match TRBD1. From germline, CDR1 is SEHNR and CDR2 FQNEAQ (reference sequence). V trimming: 5 bases; J trimming: 5 bases; junction bases outside the gene matches: 5. This CDR3 has 14 amino acids. CDR3 DNA: TGTGCCAGCAGCCTCCGGGACAGGGGGAACGAGCAGTACTTC. Its translation: CASSLRDRGNEQYF. The full variable domain, rest sourced from reference TRBV7-9 and TRBJ2-7, is DTGVSQNPRHKITKRGQNVTFRCDPISEHNRLYWYRQTLGQGPEFLTYFQNEAQLEKSRLLSDRFSAERPKGSFSTLEIQRTEQGDSAMYLCASSLRDRGNEQYFGPGTRLTVT.

This clone is a singleton in its sample. The chain links TRBV28 to TRBJ2-1; D unclear. The ends were cut back, 3 bases at V and 3 bases at J, with 12 bases in the middle. This CDR3 has 15 residues. Germline loops: CDR1 MDHEN, CDR2 SYDVKM. As DNA, the CDR3 is TGTGCCAGCAGTTTCTTCCGGTTCGACTACAATGAGCAGTTCTTC. Translation gives CASSFFRFDYNEQFF.

The genes are TRBV6-5 and TRBJ1-1, with 9 bases that match TRBD1. Germline assignment: CDR1 MNHEY and CDR2 SVGAGI. After removal of 8 bases from V and 10 bases from J, the junction contained 8 bases not matched to a gene. This CDR3 spans 12 amino acids. In DNA form, the CDR3 reads TGTGCCAGCGGAGGCCAACAGGGGGCAGCTTTCTTT. Translated, it gives CASGGQQGAAFF.

In this sample, this clone turned up a few times. The chain employs TRBV28 and TRBJ2-4, with D possibly being TRBD1 (6 bases). V gave up 6 bases and J gave up 7 bases, with 16 bases separating them. Looked up from germline, CDR1 is MDHEN and CDR2 is SYDVKM. This CDR3 is built from 14 residues. CDR3 bases: TGTGCCAGCAGATTGACAGGAAGGGGTAACATTCAGTACTTC. Protein product: CASRLTGRGNIQYF.

This chain links TRBV29-1 with TRBJ1-2; a weak D match, TRBD1 (6 bases). Per germline, CDR1 SQVTM and CDR2 ANQGSEA. The CDR3 length is 14 residues. V was clipped by 4 bases and J by 8 bases, with 20 bases between them. The CDR3 region is CSVAGGAQGEGYTF. The CDR3 region has the DNA TGCAGCGTTGCCGGGGGGGCACAGGGAGAGGGCTACACCTTC.

The chain uses TRBV30 and TRBJ1-1; 10 nucleotides line up with TRBD1. CDR3 length: 14 residues. CDR1 is GTSNPN, CDR2 SVGIG, per germline (reference sequence). The J segment lost 7 bases and the V segment lost 4 bases, leaving 9 bases of the junction unmatched. DNA for the CDR3: TGTGCCTGGACCCCTGGGACAGGGGTAGGTGAAGCTTTCTTT. Amino acids: CAWTPGTGVGEAFF.

V is TRBV28 and J is TRBJ2-7, with 11 nucleotides matching TRBD2. CDR3 length equals 14 residues. The germline V gene encodes CDR1 MDHEN and CDR2 SYDVKM. After removal of 6 bases from V and 3 bases from J, the junction contained 4 bases not matched to a gene. The CDR3 loop is CASSLGLAGYEQYF. CDR3 bases: TGTGCCAGCAGCCTTGGACTAGCGGGCTACGAGCAGTACTTC.

The chain couples TRBV4-1 to TRBJ2-1; D is unresolved. The germline gives CDR1 MGHRA, CDR2 YSYEKL. This CDR3 comprises 14 residues. Trimming removed 1 base from V and 0 bases from J, with 4 bases in between. The CDR3 region is CASSQASSYNEQFF. For the CDR3, the DNA is TGCGCCAGCAGCCAAGCTAGCTCCTACAATGAGCAGTTCTTC.

V gene TRBV19 combines with J gene TRBJ2-7; D is undetermined. CDR1 and CDR2 (germline): LNHDA, SQIVND (reference sequence). The CDR3 extends over 13 amino acids. Between the trimmed V and J ends, which lost 5 bases and 5 bases, there was a span of 13 bases. CDR3 nucleotide sequence: TGTGCCAGTAGTCCTTCGAGCGTCCACGAGCAGTACTTC. It codes for CASSPSSVHEQYF.

The chain uses TRBV30 and TRBJ1-1; maybe TRBD1 (6 bases). Germline values: CDR1 GTSNPN, CDR2 SVGIG (reference sequence). The CDR3 runs to 15 residues. The V gene lost 4 bases and the J gene lost 0 bases, with 15 bases spanning the gap. The DNA for the CDR3 is TGTGCCTGGAACCCGGGGGGACATTTGAACACTGAAGCTTTCTTT. It codes for CAWNPGGHLNTEAFF.

This sequence joins TRBV4-1 and TRBJ2-1, with no clear D. Looked up from germline, CDR1 is MGHRA and CDR2 is YSYEKL. This CDR3 has 16 residues. Trimming took off 7 bases at V and 3 bases at J, with 19 bases between the two ends. The CDR3 bases are TGCGCCAGCATAACGGTCAGGACGCACGACTACAATGAGCAGTTCTTC. It encodes CASITVRTHDYNEQFF.

This clone appeared once. The CDR3 reads CASRNGITGELFF. CDR3 DNA: TGTGCCAGTAGGAACGGGATCACCGGGGAGCTGTTTTTT. The chain employs TRBV19 and TRBJ2-2; D perhaps matches TRBD2 (5 bases). This CDR3 comprises 13 residues. Trimming left V 6 bases short and J 4 bases short, with 9 bases between. Germline loops: CDR1 LNHDA, CDR2 SQIVND (reference sequence).

The chain uses TRBV6-5 and TRBJ1-2; D perhaps matches TRBD1 (5 bases). Trimming removed 0 bases at V and 4 bases at J, with 9 bases between. In germline, CDR1 is MNHEY, CDR2 SVGAGI. This CDR3 comprises 14 residues. The CDR3 DNA reads TGTGCCAGCAGTTACTCGTCGGGGGGCTATGGCTACACCTTC. Amino acid sequence: CASSYSSGGYGYTF.

The V and J genes are TRBV4-1 and TRBJ1-5, with 7 bases that match TRBD1. The V gene's germline CDR1 is MGHRA and CDR2 YSYEKL. Trimming took 0 bases from V and 5 from J; bases not matched to a gene: 7. CDR3 length equals 16 residues. DNA of the CDR3: TGCGCCAGCAGCCAAGACCCAACAGGGGCGGATCAGCCCCAGCATTTT. This codes for CASSQDPTGADQPQHF.

DNA for the CDR3: TGTGCCAGCAGAAAAACCGGGTCGGGAACCTACGAGCAGTACTTC. Amino acids: CASRKTGSGTYEQYF. This chain uses TRBV27 with TRBJ2-7; D is possibly TRBD2 (5 bases). V gave up 6 bases and J gave up 2 bases, with 17 bases separating them. CDR3 length: 15 residues. Germline CDR1 and CDR2: MNHEY and SMNVEV (reference sequence).

This chain connects TRBV10-1 to TRBJ2-7, with 9 nucleotides matching TRBD1. V was clipped by 2 bases and J by 4 bases; unmatched bases: 6. Germline CDR1 is WNHNN and CDR2 is SYGVQD (reference sequence). This CDR3 comprises 15 residues. The CDR3 sequence is CASSEAGQGPYEQYF. In DNA, the CDR3 is TGCGCCAGCAGTGAGGCGGGACAGGGTCCATACGAGCAGTACTTC.

The chain is built from TRBV6-5 and TRBJ2-3; 13 bases are shared with TRBD2. Germline V gene lookup returns CDR1 MNHEY and CDR2 SVGAGI. V trimming: 4 bases; J trimming: 4 bases; junction bases outside the gene matches: 5. There are 16 residues in the CDR3. This CDR3 reads CASSLGLAGLADTQYF. In nucleotides, the CDR3 is TGTGCCAGCAGTTTGGGACTAGCGGGATTGGCAGATACGCAGTATTTT.

A single count supports this clone. V is TRBV6-1 and J is TRBJ2-3; D is unclear. This CDR3 has 13 residues. The germline CDR1 and CDR2 sequences are MNHNS and SASEGT. V lost 7 bases to trimming and J lost 2 bases, with 10 bases between them. The CDR3 spells CASTRLDTDTQYF. As DNA, the CDR3 is TGTGCCAGCACTCGGCTAGACACAGATACGCAGTATTTT.

The V gene is TRBV11-2, the J gene TRBJ2-7, with 7 bases identical to TRBD2. From germline, CDR1 is SGHAT and CDR2 FQNNGV. The CDR3 consists of 17 residues. V lost 2 bases, J lost 0 bases, and 10 bases stayed unmatched. CDR3 in amino acids: CASSLHSSGTSSYEQYF. CDR3 nucleotides: TGTGCCAGCAGCTTACACTCCAGCGGGACGAGCTCCTACGAGCAGTACTTC.

This chain links TRBV6-5 with TRBJ1-3; D is uncertain. In germline, CDR1 is MNHEY, CDR2 SVGAGI. The CDR3 has 14 residues. V was cut by 8 bases and J by 2 bases, with 13 bases left in between. CDR3 in amino acids: CASHDFTTGNTIYF. DNA of the CDR3: TGTGCCAGCCATGACTTTACTACTGGAAACACCATATATTTT.

This chain uses TRBV9 with TRBJ2-1, with TRBD2 as a possible D gene (5 bases). The ends were cut back, 0 bases at V and 2 bases at J, with 12 bases in the middle. The CDR3 is made up of 16 amino acids. Germline CDR1 SGDLS, CDR2 YYNGEE. Written as DNA, the CDR3 is TGTGCCAGCAGCGTAGACGAGCGGCCGACCTACAATGAGCAGTTCTTC. It is translated as CASSVDERPTYNEQFF.

V gene TRBV28 combines with J gene TRBJ1-5; D unresolved. Looked up from germline, CDR1 is MDHEN and CDR2 is SYDVKM. The CDR3 length is 12 residues. V dropped 7 bases and J dropped 4 bases, with 8 bases sitting between them. CDR3 in amino acids: CASNILNQPQHF. CDR3 bases: TGTGCCAGCAACATTTTGAATCAGCCCCAGCATTTT.

This chain connects TRBV5-6 to TRBJ2-7; no reliable D call. V lost 2 bases to trimming and J lost 4 bases, with 7 bases between them. Germline V CDR1 and CDR2: SGHDT, YYEEEE. The CDR3 is 12 amino acids. The CDR3 DNA sequence: TGTGCCAGCAGCTTCTTAAATTACGAGCAGTACTTC. It is translated as CASSFLNYEQYF.

This rearrangement joins TRBV28 to TRBJ2-4, with no clear D. Trimming left V 6 bases short and J 6 bases short, with 24 bases between. Germline V lookup: CDR1 MDHEN, CDR2 SYDVKM. CDR3 size: 17 residues. The CDR3 region is CASRLSPGGDWLNIQYF. In DNA form, the CDR3 reads TGTGCCAGCAGGCTATCCCCGGGTGGGGATTGGCTAAACATTCAGTACTTC.

The chain has TRBV18 and TRBJ1-3; D unclear. The V end lost 1 base, the J end lost 3 bases, and 10 bases lay between the germline ends. The length of the CDR3 is 15 residues. The germline gives CDR1 KGHSH, CDR2 LQKENI. Here the CDR3 DNA reads TGTGCCAGCTCACCACAGGGTTCCCTTGGAAACACCATATATTTT. This codes for CASSPQGSLGNTIYF. The variable domain in full, with the rest retrieved from reference TRBV18 and TRBJ1-3, is NAGVMQNPRHLVRRRGQEARLRCSPMKGHSHVYWYRQLPEEGLKFMVYLQKENIIDESGMPKERFSAEFPKEGPSILRIQQVVRGDSAAYFCASSPQGSLGNTIYFGEGSWLTVV.

The rearrangement joins TRBV29-1 to TRBJ2-5, with a tentative D call TRBD2 (5 bases). Trimming left V 3 bases short and J 2 bases short, with 16 bases between. The CDR3 runs to 15 residues. Per germline, CDR1 SQVTM and CDR2 ANQGSEA. CDR3 region: CSVEGGRGEQETQYF. The DNA for the CDR3 is TGCAGCGTTGAGGGTGGTCGGGGTGAGCAAGAGACCCAGTACTTC.

The chain carries TRBV5-1 and TRBJ2-1; the match to TRBD2 covers 13 bases. With 3 bases clipped from V and 7 bases from J, the junction kept 4 bases outside the gene matches. This CDR3 is built from 15 residues. The V gene's germline CDR1 is SGHRS and CDR2 YFSETQ. The CDR3 bases are TGCGCCAGCAGCTCCGGACTAGCGGGGGTTAATGAGCAGTTCTTC. Translation gives CASSSGLAGVNEQFF.